The following is a TCR beta chain sequence with its context. Survey-level immunoSEQ sequencing profiled the TCR beta repertoire. Clones were sequenced by immunoSEQ multiplex PCR, and TCRdb holds only the in-frame ones, with some missing. The sample comprises approximately 70,000 clones, 80% to 95% of which are singletons, and around 4.5% rests with the top ten. This CDR3 is built from 15 residues. The V and J ends lost 7 bases and 0 bases respectively, with 13 bases between them. The germline V gene encodes CDR1 MNHEY and CDR2 SVGEGT. The V call is TRBV6-2 or TRBV6-3, the J call TRBJ2-1; unclear D gene. The TCR originated in a man aged 35-49 years with rheumatoid arthritis. Sequencing was carried out using PBMCs. The CDR3 sequence is CASTPHPPSYNEQFF. The CDR3 coding sequence is TGTGCCAGCACCCCACACCCACCCTCCTACAATGAGCAGTTCTTC.